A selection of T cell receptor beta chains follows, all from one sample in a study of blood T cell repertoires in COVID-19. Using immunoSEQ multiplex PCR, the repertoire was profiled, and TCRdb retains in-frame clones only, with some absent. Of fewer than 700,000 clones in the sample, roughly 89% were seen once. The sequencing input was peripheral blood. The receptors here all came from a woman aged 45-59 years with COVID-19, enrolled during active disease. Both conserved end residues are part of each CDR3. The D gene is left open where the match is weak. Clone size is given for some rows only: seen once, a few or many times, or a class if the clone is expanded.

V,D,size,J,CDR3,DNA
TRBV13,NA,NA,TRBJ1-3,CASSPLTDSGNTIYF,TGTGCCAGCAGCCCGCTGACAGACTCTGGAAACACCATATATTTT
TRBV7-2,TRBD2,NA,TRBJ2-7,CASSLDPGRDEQYF,TGTGCCAGCAGCTTAGATCCGGGGAGGGACGAGCAGTACTTC
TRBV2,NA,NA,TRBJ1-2,CASRIKGGGSYGYTF,TGTGCCAGCAGGATAAAGGGGGGGGGCAGCTATGGCTACACCTTC
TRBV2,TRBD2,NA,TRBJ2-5,CASSRSSGGIQETQYF,TGTGCCAGCAGTAGATCTAGCGGGGGTATTCAAGAGACCCAGTACTTC
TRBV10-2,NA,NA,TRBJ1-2,CASGLAGAGYTF,TGCGCCAGCGGTCTTGCGGGGGCTGGCTACACCTTC
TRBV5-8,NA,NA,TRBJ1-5,CASSHFRGAQPQHF,TGTGCCAGCAGCCACTTTAGGGGTGCTCAGCCCCAGCATTTT
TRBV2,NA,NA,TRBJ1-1,CASVILASAPAFF,TGTGCCAGCGTGATCCTCGCTTCAGCGCCTGCTTTCTTT
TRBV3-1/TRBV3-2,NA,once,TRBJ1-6,CASWRGGRDSPLHF,TGTGCCAGCTGGCGGGGGGGAAGGGATTCACCCCTCCACTTT
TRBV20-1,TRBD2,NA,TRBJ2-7,CSASKLAGYRYF,TGCAGTGCTAGTAAGTTAGCGGGCTATCGGTACTTC
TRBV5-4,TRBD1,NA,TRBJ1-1,CASSWGGTGGGTEAFF,TGTGCCAGCAGCTGGGGAGGGACAGGGGGCGGTACTGAAGCTTTCTTT
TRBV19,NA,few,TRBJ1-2,CASSIIQGGYGYTF,TGTGCCAGTAGTATCATACAGGGTGGCTATGGCTACACCTTC
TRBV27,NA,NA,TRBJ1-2,CASSLAGNYGYTF,TGTGCCAGCAGTTTGGCGGGGAACTATGGCTACACCTTC
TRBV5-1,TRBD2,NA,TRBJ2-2,CASSLEAGATTGELFF,TGCGCCAGCAGCTTGGAAGCGGGGGCCACAACCGGGGAGCTGTTTTTT
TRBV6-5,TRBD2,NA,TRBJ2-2,CASFRGMGRAGELFF,TGTGCCAGTTTCCGTGGGATGGGGAGGGCCGGGGAGCTGTTTTTT
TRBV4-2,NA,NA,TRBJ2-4,CASSQERLGGPRSIQYF,TGTGCCAGCAGCCAAGAAAGGCTCGGGGGGCCGAGAAGCATTCAGTACTTC
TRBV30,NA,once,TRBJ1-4,CAWSVRREEEKLFF,TGTGCCTGGAGTGTTAGGAGGGAAGAAGAAAAACTGTTTTTT
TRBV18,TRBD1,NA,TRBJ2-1,CASSPNNRGNEQFF,TGTGCCAGCTCACCGAATAACAGGGGTAATGAGCAGTTCTTC
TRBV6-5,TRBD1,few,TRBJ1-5,CASSYGQGLGQPQHF,TGTGCCAGCAGTTACGGACAGGGGTTAGGCCAGCCCCAGCATTTT
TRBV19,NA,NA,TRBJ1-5,CASRKTRVGNQPQHF,TGTGCCAGTAGGAAAACCAGGGTCGGCAATCAGCCCCAGCATTTT
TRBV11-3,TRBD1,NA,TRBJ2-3,CASSPTSGQGSWDTQYF,TGTGCCAGCAGCCCTACTAGTGGACAGGGGAGTTGGGATACGCAGTATTTT
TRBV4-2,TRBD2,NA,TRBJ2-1,CASSRAGGLYNEQFF,TGTGCCAGCAGCCGAGCGGGGGGGCTCTACAATGAGCAGTTCTTC
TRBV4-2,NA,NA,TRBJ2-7,CASSQEGGPDYEQYF,TGTGCCAGCAGCCAAGAAGGGGGACCAGACTACGAGCAGTACTTC
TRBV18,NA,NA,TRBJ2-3,CASRLGAVNTDTQYF,TGTGCCAGCCGACTAGGAGCGGTCAACACAGATACGCAGTATTTT
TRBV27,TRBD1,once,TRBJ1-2,CASSLTGGLDYGYTF,TGTGCCAGCAGTTTAACAGGGGGACTGGACTATGGCTACACCTTC
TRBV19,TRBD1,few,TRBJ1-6,CARASPTGIGNSPLHF,TGTGCACGCGCGTCCCCGACAGGGATCGGTAATTCACCCCTCCACTTT
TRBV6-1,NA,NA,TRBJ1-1,CASSDRGTEAFF,TGTGCCAGCAGTGACAGGGGTACTGAAGCTTTCTTT
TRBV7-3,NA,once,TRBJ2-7,CASSLSPGTGAYEQYF,TGTGCCAGCAGCTTAAGCCCCGGGACTGGAGCCTACGAGCAGTACTTC
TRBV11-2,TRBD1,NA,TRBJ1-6,CASSPGQGNSPLHF,TGTGCCAGCAGTCCCGGACAGGGGAATTCACCCCTCCACTTT
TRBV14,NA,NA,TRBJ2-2,CASSQDPGGASRGELFF,TGTGCCAGCAGCCAAGATCCCGGCGGGGCCTCAAGAGGGGAGCTGTTTTTT
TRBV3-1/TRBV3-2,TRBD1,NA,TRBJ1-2,CASRPGQGFLGGYTF,TGTGCCAGCAGGCCGGGACAGGGGTTCCTAGGGGGCTACACCTTC
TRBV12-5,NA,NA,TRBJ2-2,CASGPSELGGELFF,TGTGCTAGTGGCCCTAGCGAATTGGGCGGGGAGCTGTTTTTT
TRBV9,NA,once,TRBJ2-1,CASSVVTASYNEQFF,TGTGCCAGCAGCGTAGTGACAGCTTCCTACAATGAGCAGTTCTTC
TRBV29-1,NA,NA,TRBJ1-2,CSVEDLRKGVEGYTF,TGCAGCGTTGAAGATCTTAGGAAAGGGGTTGAGGGCTACACCTTC
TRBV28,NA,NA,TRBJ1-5,CASSLSLERAGNQPQHF,TGTGCCAGCAGTTTATCCCTCGAGAGGGCTGGCAATCAGCCCCAGCATTTT
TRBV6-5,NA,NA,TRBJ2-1,CASSYTENYNEQFF,TGTGCCAGCAGTTATACAGAGAATTACAATGAGCAGTTCTTC
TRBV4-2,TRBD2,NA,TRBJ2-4,CASSQAGLAGAKAKNIQYF,TGTGCCAGCAGCCAAGCGGGACTAGCGGGTGCCAAAGCCAAAAACATTCAGTACTTC
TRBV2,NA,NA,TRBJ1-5,CASRRQPRSNQPQHF,TGTGCCAGCCGGCGACAGCCGAGGAGCAATCAGCCCCAGCATTTT
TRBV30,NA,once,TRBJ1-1,CAWSGRGWTEAFF,TGTGCCTGGAGTGGGCGGGGATGGACTGAAGCTTTCTTT
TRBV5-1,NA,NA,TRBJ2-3,CASSSPDGGDTQYF,TGCGCCAGCAGCTCCCCTGATGGAGGAGATACGCAGTATTTT
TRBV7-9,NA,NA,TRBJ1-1,CASSRSRRLNTEAFF,TGTGCCAGCAGCAGGAGTCGTAGGTTGAACACTGAAGCTTTCTTT
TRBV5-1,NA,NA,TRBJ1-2,CASSSDRKEYGYTF,TGCGCCAGCAGCTCGGACAGAAAGGAGTATGGCTACACCTTC
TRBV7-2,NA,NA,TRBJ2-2,CASSLESGSLVAGELFF,TGTGCCAGCAGCTTAGAGTCCGGGTCTTTAGTCGCGGGGGAGCTGTTTTTT
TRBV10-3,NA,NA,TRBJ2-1,CAISELVGNEQFF,TGTGCCATCAGTGAGTTGGTCGGCAATGAGCAGTTCTTC
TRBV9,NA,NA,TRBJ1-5,CASSVGLYQPQHF,TGTGCCAGCAGCGTAGGACTATATCAGCCCCAGCATTTT
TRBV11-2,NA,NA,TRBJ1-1,CASSDPRGGKAFF,TGTGCCAGCAGCGACCCTAGAGGGGGAAAAGCTTTCTTT
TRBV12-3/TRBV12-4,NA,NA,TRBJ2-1,CASWGAYNEQFF,TGTGCCAGCTGGGGGGCCTACAATGAGCAGTTCTTC
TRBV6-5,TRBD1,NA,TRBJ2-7,CASRGDSSYEQYF,TGTGCCAGCAGGGGGGACAGCTCCTACGAGCAGTACTTC
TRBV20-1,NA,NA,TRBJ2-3,CSASFPMTSLTADTQYF,TGCAGTGCTAGTTTCCCAATGACTAGTTTAACTGCAGATACGCAGTATTTT
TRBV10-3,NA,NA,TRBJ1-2,CAISDRQPEGYTF,TGTGCCATCAGTGATCGACAGCCCGAGGGCTACACCTTC
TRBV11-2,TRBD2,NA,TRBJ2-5,CASSTWTSGGPRGETQYF,TGTGCCAGCAGCACCTGGACTAGCGGGGGCCCGAGGGGAGAGACCCAGTACTTC
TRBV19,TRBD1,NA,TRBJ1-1,CASSITGARNTEAFF,TGTGCCAGTAGTATTACAGGGGCCAGGAACACTGAAGCTTTCTTT
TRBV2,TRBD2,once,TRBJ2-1,CASSERGVSSYNEQFF,TGTGCCAGCAGTGAACGGGGGGTTAGCTCCTACAATGAGCAGTTCTTC
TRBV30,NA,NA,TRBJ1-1,CAWTRALTGTEAFF,TGTGCCTGGACCAGGGCCCTTACAGGGACTGAAGCTTTCTTT
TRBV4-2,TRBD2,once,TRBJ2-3,CASSQDAPLGGRSTDTQYF,TGTGCCAGCAGCCAAGATGCCCCATTGGGAGGGAGGAGCACAGATACGCAGTATTTT